A single T cell receptor beta chain is shown here with its context. As yet, its antigen is unknown. The same CDR3 also results from other DNA sequences found in this sample. V was pared by 3 bases and J by 5 bases, with 13 bases between. The length of the CDR3 is 13 residues. Germline CDR1 reads SQVTM; CDR2 reads ANQGSEA. The assay was immunoSEQ multiplex PCR, and TCRdb's table has in-frame clones only and misses some. The sample contains roughly 53,000 clones, 84% of which appear only once. These data are taken from a study of OX40 agonist ivuxolimab in advanced cancers. The wider study: There were three patients with partial responses, one having hepatocellular carcinoma and two cutaneous melanoma. Findings and limits, study-wide: Clonal expansion from baseline to week 6 occurred in both CD4+ and CD8+ T cells. Averaged across samples, CD8+ T cells carried more expanded clones than CD4+ did.

The origin of this receptor is an adult with an advanced solid tumor such as melanoma, head and neck, liver or kidney cancer. The material was CD4+ or CD8+ T cells sorted from blood, obtained in a trial of the OX40 agonist ivuxolimab. V is TRBV29-1 and J is TRBJ2-5, with D possibly being TRBD1 (7 bases). CDR3 nucleotides: TGCAGCGTTGAGGAGGGGGCTTGGGAGACCCAGTACTTC. Its protein is CSVEEGAWETQYF.